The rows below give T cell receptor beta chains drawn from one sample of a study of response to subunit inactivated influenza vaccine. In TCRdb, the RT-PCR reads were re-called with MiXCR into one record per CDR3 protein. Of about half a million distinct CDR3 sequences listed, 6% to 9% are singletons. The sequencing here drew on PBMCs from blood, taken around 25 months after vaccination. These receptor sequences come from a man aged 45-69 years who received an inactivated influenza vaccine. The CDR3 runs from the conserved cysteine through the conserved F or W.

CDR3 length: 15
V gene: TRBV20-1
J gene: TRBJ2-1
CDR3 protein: CSATETSGGGNEQFF

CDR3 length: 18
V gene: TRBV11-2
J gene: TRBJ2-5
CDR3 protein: CASSFETSGGGGQETQYF

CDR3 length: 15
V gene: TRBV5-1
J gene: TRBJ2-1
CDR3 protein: CASSLVYQGRDEQFF

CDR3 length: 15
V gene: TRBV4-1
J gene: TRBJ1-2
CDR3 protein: CASSQVDRESYGYTF

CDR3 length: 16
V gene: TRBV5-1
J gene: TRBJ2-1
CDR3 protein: CASSPIAGVFFNEQFF

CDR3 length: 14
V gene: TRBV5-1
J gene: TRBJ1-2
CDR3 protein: CASSIYGLGGGYTF

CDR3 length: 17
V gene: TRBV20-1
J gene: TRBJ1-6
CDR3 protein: CSVRGQTPGMVGSPLHF

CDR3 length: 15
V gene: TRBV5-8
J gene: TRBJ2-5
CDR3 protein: CASSRGTDRAQTQYF

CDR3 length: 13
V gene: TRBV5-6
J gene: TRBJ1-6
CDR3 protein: CASSAGARSPLHF

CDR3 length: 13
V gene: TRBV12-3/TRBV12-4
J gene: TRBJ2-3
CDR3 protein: CASRRQGPDTQYF

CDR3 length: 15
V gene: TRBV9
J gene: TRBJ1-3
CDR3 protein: CASRVWPGGGNTIYF

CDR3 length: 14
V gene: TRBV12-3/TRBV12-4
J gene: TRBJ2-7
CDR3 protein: CASSPGGASYEQYF

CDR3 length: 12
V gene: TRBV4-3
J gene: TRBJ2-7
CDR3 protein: CASSQLQDEQYF

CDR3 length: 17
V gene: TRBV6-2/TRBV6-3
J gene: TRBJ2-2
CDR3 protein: CASSYRTGTGDTGELFF

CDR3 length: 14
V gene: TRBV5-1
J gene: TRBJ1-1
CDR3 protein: CASRERTGNTEAFF

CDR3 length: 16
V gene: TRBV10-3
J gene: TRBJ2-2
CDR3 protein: CAIKNPDRGFTGELFF

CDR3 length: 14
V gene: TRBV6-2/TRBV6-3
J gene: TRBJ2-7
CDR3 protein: CASTDRARKHEQYF

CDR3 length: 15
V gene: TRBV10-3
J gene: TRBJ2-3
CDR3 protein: CAISPAGGLTDTQYF

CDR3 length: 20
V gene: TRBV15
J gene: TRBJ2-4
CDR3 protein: CATRNEIATGGGMSKNIQYF

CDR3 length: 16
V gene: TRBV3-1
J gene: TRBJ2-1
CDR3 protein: CASTPGAGGLSNEQFF

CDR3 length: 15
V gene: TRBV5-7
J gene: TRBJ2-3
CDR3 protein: CASSLDSLRRDTQYF

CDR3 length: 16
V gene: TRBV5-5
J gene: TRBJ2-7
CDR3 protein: CASSFLRTLITYEQYF

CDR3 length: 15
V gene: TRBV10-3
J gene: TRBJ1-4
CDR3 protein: CAISSSGTANEKLFF

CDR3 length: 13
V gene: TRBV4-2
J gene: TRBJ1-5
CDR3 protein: CASSQDESLPQHF

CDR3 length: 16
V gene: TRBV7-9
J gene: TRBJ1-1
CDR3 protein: CASSLYPQGANTEAFF

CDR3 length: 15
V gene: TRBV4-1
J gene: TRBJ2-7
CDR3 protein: CASSQRLAEPYEQYF

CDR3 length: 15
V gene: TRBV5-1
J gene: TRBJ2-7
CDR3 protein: CASSPRQGAYYEQYF

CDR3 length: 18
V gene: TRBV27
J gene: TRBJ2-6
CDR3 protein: CASSLGLAARIGANVLTF

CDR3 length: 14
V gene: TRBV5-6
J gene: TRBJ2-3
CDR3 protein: CASSLFFRPGTQYF

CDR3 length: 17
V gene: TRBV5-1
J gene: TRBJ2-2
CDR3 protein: CASSLRTGPRGTGELFF

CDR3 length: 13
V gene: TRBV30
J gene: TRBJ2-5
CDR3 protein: CAWSVSSVETQYF

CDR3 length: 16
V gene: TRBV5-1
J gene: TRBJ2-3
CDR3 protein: CASSQLGASVGDTQYF

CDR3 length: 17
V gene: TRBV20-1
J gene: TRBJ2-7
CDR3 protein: CSARVGGRTSGGYEQYF

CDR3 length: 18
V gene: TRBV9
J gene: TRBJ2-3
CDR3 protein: CASSPRDLTGRKADTQYF

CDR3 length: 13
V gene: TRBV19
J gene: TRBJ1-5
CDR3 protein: CASTSYSNQPQHF

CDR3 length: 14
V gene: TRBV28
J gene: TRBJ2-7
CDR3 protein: CASSFARQDDEQYF

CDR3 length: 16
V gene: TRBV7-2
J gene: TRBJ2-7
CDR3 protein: CASSLGILASGYEQYF

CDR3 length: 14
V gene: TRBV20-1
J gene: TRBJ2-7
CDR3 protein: CSARDLRGVYEQYF

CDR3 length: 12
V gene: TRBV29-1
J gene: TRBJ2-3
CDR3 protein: CSVMDQADTQYF

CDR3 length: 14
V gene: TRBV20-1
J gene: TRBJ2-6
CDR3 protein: CSARRSSGANVLTF

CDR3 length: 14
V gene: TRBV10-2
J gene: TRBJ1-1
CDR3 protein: CASRRGGGNTEAFF

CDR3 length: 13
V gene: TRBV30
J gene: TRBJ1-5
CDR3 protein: CAWSGQVHQPQHF

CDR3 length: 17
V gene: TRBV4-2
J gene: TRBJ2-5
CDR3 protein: CASSQEWRGGRLETQYF

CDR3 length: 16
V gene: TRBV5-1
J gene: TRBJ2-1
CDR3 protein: CASSLVWGASYNEQFF

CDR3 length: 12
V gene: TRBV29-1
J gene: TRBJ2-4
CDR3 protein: CSVPGPENIQYF